This T cell receptor beta chain was identified during a study of blood T cell repertoires in COVID-19. This clone was counted between two and nine times. Some clones are missing from TCRdb's copy, which holds only in-frame ones; the method was immunoSEQ multiplex PCR. The sample has roughly 280,000 clones; 90% are singletons. This CDR3 has 16 amino acids. The V gene's germline CDR1 is LNHDA and CDR2 SQIVND (reference sequence). Trimming cost V 5 bases and J 0 bases, with 14 bases left between them. Sequenced input: PBMCs or T cells enriched from blood (not recorded which). The chain carries TRBV19 and TRBJ2-1, with D perhaps TRBD2 (6 bases). The sequence was obtained from a woman aged 25 to 39 with acute COVID-19. The CDR3 nucleotides read TGTGCCAGTAGTGCCGGACTAAACCCCTCCTACAATGAGCAGTTCTTC. Protein product: CASSAGLNPSYNEQFF.